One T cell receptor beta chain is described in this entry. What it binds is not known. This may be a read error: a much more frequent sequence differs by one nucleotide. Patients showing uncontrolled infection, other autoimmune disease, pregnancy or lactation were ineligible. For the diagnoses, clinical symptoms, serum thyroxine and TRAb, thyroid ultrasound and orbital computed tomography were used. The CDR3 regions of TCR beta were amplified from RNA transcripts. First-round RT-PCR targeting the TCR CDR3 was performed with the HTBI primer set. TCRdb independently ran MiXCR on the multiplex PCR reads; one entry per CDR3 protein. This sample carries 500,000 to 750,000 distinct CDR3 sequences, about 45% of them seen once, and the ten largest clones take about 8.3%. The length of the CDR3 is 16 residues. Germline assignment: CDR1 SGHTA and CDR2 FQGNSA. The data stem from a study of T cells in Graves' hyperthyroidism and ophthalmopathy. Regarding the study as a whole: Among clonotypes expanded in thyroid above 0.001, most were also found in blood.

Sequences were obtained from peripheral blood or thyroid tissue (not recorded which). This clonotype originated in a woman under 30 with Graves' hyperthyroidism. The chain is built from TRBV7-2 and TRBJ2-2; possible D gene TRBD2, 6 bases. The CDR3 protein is CASSLFGRGQGGELLF. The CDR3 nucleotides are TGTGCCAGCAGCTTATTCGGACGGGGCCAAGGCGGGGAGCTGCTTTTT.